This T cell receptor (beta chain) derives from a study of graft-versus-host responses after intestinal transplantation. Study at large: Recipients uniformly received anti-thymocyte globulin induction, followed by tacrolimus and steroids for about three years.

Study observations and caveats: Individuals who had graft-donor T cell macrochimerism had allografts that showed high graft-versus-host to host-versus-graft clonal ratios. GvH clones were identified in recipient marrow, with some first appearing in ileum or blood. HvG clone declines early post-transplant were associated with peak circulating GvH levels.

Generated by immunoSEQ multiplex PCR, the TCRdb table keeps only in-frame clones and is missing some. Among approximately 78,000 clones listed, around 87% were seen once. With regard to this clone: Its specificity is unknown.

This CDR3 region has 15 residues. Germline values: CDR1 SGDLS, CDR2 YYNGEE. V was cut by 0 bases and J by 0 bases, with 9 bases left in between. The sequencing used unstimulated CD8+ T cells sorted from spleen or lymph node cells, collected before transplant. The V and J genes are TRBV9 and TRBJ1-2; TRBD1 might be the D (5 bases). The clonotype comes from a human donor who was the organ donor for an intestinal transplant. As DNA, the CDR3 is TGTGCCAGCAGCGTAGACGCAGGGCCTAACTATGGCTACACCTTC. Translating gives CASSVDAGPNYGYTF.